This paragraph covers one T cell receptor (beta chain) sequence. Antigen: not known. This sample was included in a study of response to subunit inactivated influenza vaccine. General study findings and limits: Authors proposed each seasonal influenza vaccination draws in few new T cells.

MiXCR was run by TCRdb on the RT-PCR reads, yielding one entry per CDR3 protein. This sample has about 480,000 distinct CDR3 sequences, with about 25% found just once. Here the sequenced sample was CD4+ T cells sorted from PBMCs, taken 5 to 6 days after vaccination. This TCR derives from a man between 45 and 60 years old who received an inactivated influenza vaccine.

The chain's CDR3 is CASSLPWLAGGIGELFF. In DNA form, the CDR3 reads TGTGCCAGCAGCTTGCCATGGCTAGCGGGGGGGATCGGGGAGCTGTTTTTT. The J gene is TRBJ2-2, the V gene TRBV5-5; 12 bases match TRBD2. This CDR3 comprises 17 residues. The germline gives CDR1 SGHKS, CDR2 YYEKEE (reference sequence). The J segment lost 7 bases and the V segment lost 1 base, leaving 8 bases of the junction unmatched.